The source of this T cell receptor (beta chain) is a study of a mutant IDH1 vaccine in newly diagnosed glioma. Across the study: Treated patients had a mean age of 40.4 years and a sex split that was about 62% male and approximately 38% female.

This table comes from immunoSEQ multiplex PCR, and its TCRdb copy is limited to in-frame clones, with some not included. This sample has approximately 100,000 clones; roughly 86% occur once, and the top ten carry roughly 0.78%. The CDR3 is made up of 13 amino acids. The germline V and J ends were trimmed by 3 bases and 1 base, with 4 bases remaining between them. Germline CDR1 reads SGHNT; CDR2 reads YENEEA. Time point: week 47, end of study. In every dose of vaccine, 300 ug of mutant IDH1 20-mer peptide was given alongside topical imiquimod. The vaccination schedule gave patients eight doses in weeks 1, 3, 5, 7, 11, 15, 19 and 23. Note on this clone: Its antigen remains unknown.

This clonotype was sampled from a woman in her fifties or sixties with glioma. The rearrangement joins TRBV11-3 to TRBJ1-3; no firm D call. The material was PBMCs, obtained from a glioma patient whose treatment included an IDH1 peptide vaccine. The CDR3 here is CASSLGSGNTIYF. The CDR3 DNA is TGTGCCAGCAGCTTGGGATCTGGAAACACCATATATTTT.